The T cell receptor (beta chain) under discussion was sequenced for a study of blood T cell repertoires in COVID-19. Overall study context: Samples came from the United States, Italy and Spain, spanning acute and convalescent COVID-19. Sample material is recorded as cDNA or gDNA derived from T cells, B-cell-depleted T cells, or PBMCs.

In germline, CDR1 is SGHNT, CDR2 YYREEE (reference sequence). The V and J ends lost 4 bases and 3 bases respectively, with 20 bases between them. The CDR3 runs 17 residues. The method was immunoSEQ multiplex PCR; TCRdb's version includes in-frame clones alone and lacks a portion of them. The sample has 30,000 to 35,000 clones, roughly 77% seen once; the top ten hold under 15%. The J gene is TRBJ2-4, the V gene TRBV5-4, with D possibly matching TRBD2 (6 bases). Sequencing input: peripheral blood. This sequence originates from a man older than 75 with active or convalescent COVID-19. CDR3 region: CASSPGGGSSGKNIQYF. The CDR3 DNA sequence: TGTGCCAGCAGCCCGGGTGGAGGGTCCTCTGGCAAAAACATTCAGTACTTC.